These T cell receptor beta chains were read from a single sample in a study of blood T cell repertoires in COVID-19. Profiled with immunoSEQ multiplex PCR; TCRdb holds only in-frame clones, not every one. The sample yields fewer than 600,000 clones, roughly 90% seen once. The sample consisted of PBMCs or T cells enriched from blood (not recorded which). These receptors were taken from a woman aged 35 to 49 who had recovered from COVID-19. Both conserved end residues are part of each CDR3. The D gene is left open where the match is weak. Clone size is stated in some rows and not others, as once, few, many or a class when expanded.

>TRBJ1-1|few|TRBV7-2|NA
CASSLSGGLNTEAFF
TGTGCCAGCAGCTTATCCGGGGGGCTCAACACTGAAGCTTTCTTT
>TRBJ1-5|NA|TRBV12-3/TRBV12-4|NA
CASSLLLSRVQHF
NA
>TRBJ1-1|few|TRBV19|TRBD1
CASRDRGSTEAFF
TGTGCCAGCCGGGACAGGGGTTCCACTGAAGCTTTCTTT
>TRBJ1-2|NA|TRBV7-2|NA
CASSVGVGAYGGYTF
TGTGCCAGCAGCGTAGGTGTGGGGGCGTACGGGGGCTACACCTTC
>TRBJ2-1|NA|TRBV14|NA
CASSQVYLEGLERYNEQFF
TGTGCCAGCAGCCAAGTTTATCTTGAGGGACTTGAGCGGTACAATGAGCAGTTCTTC
>TRBJ2-3|once|TRBV5-1|TRBD2
CASQRLAGVDTQYF
TGCGCCAGCCAAAGACTAGCGGGAGTAGATACGCAGTATTTT
>TRBJ1-1|NA|TRBV24-1|NA
CATRGGVNTEAFF
TGTGCCACCAGGGGAGGAGTGAACACTGAAGCTTTCTTT
>TRBJ2-5|NA|TRBV6-1|NA
CASSEGTPYQETQYF
TGTGCCAGCAGTGAGGGGACTCCATACCAAGAGACCCAGTACTTC
>TRBJ2-7|NA|TRBV11-3|TRBD2
CASSSTSGGTYEQYF
TGTGCCAGCAGCTCGACTAGCGGGGGTACCTACGAGCAGTACTTC
>TRBJ2-7|NA|TRBV24-1|NA
CATSDPEGRGEQYF
TGTGCCACCAGTGATCCTGAAGGTAGGGGCGAGCAGTACTTC
>TRBJ2-1|once|TRBV21-1|NA
CASTNHDRFNEQFF
TGTGCCAGCACCAACCATGACAGGTTCAATGAGCAGTTCTTC
>TRBJ1-2|NA|TRBV27|NA
CASSLNLGAHGYTF
TGTGCCAGCAGTTTAAACTTGGGGGCGCATGGCTACACCTTC
>TRBJ1-1|NA|TRBV6-2/TRBV6-3|NA
CASSAARVTEAFF
TGTGCCAGCAGTGCAGCCAGGGTAACTGAAGCTTTCTTT
>TRBJ2-2|NA|TRBV6-5|NA
CASSQAQGSGELFF
TGTGCCAGCAGTCAGGCACAGGGTAGCGGGGAGCTGTTTTTT
>TRBJ2-5|NA|TRBV24-1|NA
CATAAGRGRETQYF
TGTGCCACCGCAGCCGGGCGGGGAAGGGAGACCCAGTACTTC
>TRBJ1-4|NA|TRBV14|NA
CASSPPWGGGSNEKLFF
TGTGCCAGCAGCCCCCCTTGGGGGGGAGGCAGTAATGAAAAACTGTTTTTT
>TRBJ1-1|NA|TRBV19|NA
CASNQEGWATEAFF
TGTGCCAGTAATCAGGAGGGATGGGCCACTGAAGCTTTCTTT
>TRBJ1-1|NA|TRBV5-4|NA
CASSPPGRLDTEAFF
TGTGCCAGCAGCCCCCCCGGCAGGCTTGACACTGAAGCTTTCTTT
>TRBJ2-2|NA|TRBV24-1|NA
CATSGGGAGELFF
TGTGCCACCAGTGGAGGCGGGGCCGGGGAGCTGTTTTTT
>TRBJ1-2|NA|TRBV19|NA
CASSIDRVNGYTF
TGTGCCAGTAGTATAGATCGGGTCAACGGCTACACCTTC